A selection of T cell receptor beta chains follows, all from one sample in a study of T cells after yellow fever vaccination. TCRdb used MiXCR to reprocess the 5' RACE reads, holding one entry per CDR3 protein. The sample comprises around 600,000 distinct CDR3 sequences, roughly an eighth of which are singletons, and 15% rests with the top ten. Specimen: PBMCs, collected on the day of the yellow fever booster vaccination. These receptors all stem from a man younger than 40 who received the YFV17D yellow fever vaccine. The CDR3 runs from the conserved cysteine through the conserved F or W. The order of the fields is J gene, V gene, CDR3 protein.

TRBJ1-1,TRBV7-9,CASSFGQGAIEAFF
TRBJ1-5,TRBV4-3,CASSQDPKNTQHF
TRBJ1-2,TRBV24-1,CATRGAAGGYTF
TRBJ2-2,TRBV6-5,CASSYVRGGVSGELFF
TRBJ2-2,TRBV6-1,CASRGTSGTGNTGELFF
TRBJ2-5,TRBV9,CASSVRARETQYF
TRBJ2-1,TRBV19,CASSNPGTGRNEQFF
TRBJ2-7,TRBV4-1,CASSQQPLAYEQYF
TRBJ1-4,TRBV4-3,CASSQGQGSEKLFF
TRBJ2-7,TRBV7-2,CASSSASSVAYEQYF
TRBJ2-3,TRBV5-4,CASSWSQDRPTDTQYF
TRBJ2-7,TRBV29-1,CGVRGRTYEQYF
TRBJ2-1,TRBV9,CASSVVPHEQFF